This T cell receptor (beta chain) was captured by sequencing in a study of T cells expressing NK-cell markers. TCRdb derives one entry per CDR3 protein from the 5' RACE reads, leaving out DNA. The sample features hundreds of thousands of distinct CDR3 sequences, with around 3.9% in its top ten. What was sequenced was blood T cells: a sorted CD56 or NKG2C T cell subset, CD4+ or CD8+ T cells, or bulk PBMC T cells (not recorded which). This clonotype was sampled from a woman between 18 and 69 years old in good health.

The CDR3 loop reads CSVEPNPEGELFF. The chain carries TRBV29-1 and TRBJ2-2; TCRdb calls TRBD1, which cannot be checked without DNA. The germline CDR1 and CDR2 sequences are SQVTM and ANQGSEA. The CDR3 contains 13 residues.